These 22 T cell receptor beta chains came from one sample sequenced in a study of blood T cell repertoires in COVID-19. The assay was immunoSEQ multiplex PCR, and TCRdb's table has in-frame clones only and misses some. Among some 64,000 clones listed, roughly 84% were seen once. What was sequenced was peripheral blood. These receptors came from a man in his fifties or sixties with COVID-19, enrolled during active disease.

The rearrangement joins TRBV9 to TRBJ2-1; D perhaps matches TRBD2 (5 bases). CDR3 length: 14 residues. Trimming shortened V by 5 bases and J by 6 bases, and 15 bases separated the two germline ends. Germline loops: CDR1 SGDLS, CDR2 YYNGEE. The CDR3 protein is CASSPGMGSNEQFF. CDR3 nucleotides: TGTGCCAGCAGTCCAGGCATGGGGAGCAATGAGCAGTTCTTC. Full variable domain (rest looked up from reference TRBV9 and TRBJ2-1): DSGVTQTPKHLITATGQRVTLRCSPRSGDLSVYWYQQSLDQGLQFLIQYYNGEERAKGNILERFSAQQFPDLHSELNLSSLELGDSALYFCASSPGMGSNEQFFGPGTRLTVL.

The CDR3 sequence: CASSPGLVGQETQYF. The CDR3 DNA sequence: TGTGCCAGCAGCCCCGGACTAGTCGGTCAAGAGACCCAGTACTTC. The chain carries TRBV7-2 and TRBJ2-5, with 7 bases aligning to TRBD2. This CDR3 is built from 15 residues. V shed 5 bases and J 2 bases; nucleotides not matched to a gene: 8. CDR1 SGHTA and CDR2 FQGNSA come from the germline V gene.

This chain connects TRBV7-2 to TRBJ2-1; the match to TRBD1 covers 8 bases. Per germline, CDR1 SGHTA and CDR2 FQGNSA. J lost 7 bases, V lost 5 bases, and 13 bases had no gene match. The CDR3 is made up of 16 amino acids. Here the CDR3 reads CASSPPPGQVFNEQFF. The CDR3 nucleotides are TGTGCCAGCAGCCCTCCCCCGGGACAGGTTTTTAATGAGCAGTTCTTC. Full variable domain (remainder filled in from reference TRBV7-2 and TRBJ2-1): GAGVSQSPSNKVTEKGKDVELRCDPISGHTALYWYRQSLGQGLEFLIYFQGNSAPDKSGLPSDRFSAERTGGSVSTLTIQRTQQEDSAVYLCASSPPPGQVFNEQFFGPGTRLTVL.

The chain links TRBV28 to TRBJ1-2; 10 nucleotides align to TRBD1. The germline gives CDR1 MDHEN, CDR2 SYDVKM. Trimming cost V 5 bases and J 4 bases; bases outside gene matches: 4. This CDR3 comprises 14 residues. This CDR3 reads CASSPGQGSYGYTF. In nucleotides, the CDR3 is TGTGCCAGCAGTCCGGGACAGGGGAGCTATGGCTACACCTTC.

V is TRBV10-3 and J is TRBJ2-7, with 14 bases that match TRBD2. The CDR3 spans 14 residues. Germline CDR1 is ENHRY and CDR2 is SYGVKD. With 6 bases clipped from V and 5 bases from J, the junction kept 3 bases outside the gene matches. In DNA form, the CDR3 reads TGTGCCATCAGCGGGACTAGCGGGAGCCACGAGCAGTACTTC. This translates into CAISGTSGSHEQYF.

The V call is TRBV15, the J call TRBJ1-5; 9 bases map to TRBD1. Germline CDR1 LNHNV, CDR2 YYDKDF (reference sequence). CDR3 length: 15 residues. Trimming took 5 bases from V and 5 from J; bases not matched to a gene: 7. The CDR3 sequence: CATSDTGTGYQPQHF. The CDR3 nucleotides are TGTGCCACCAGCGACACCGGGACAGGGTATCAGCCCCAGCATTTT.

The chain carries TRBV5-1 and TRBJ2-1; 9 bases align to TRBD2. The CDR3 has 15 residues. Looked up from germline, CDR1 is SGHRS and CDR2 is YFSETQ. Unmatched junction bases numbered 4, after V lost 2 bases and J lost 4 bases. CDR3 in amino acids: CASSLSTSGYNEQFF. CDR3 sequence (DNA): TGCGCCAGCAGCTTATCGACTAGCGGATACAATGAGCAGTTCTTC.

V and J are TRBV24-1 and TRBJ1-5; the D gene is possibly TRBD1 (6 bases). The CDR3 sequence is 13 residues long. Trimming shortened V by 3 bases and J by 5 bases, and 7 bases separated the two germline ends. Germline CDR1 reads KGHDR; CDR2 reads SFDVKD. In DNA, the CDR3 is TGTGCCACCAGTGATACAGGGTATCAGCCCCAGCATTTT. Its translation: CATSDTGYQPQHF.

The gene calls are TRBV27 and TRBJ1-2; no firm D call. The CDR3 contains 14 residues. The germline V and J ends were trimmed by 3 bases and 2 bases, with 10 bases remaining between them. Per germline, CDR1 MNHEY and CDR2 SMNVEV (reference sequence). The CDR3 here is CASSFTDDNYGYTF. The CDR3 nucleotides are TGTGCCAGCAGTTTCACAGACGACAACTATGGCTACACCTTC.

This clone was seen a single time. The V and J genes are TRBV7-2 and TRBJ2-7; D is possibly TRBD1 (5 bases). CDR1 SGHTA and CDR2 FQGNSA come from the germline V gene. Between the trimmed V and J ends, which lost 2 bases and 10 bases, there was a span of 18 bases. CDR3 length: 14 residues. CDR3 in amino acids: CASSLRQRNGFQYF. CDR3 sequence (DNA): TGTGCCAGCAGCTTAAGACAGCGTAATGGTTTTCAGTACTTC. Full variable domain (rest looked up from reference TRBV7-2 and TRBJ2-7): GAGVSQSPSNKVTEKGKDVELRCDPISGHTALYWYRQSLGQGLEFLIYFQGNSAPDKSGLPSDRFSAERTGGSVSTLTIQRTQQEDSAVYLCASSLRQRNGFQYFGPGTRLTVT.

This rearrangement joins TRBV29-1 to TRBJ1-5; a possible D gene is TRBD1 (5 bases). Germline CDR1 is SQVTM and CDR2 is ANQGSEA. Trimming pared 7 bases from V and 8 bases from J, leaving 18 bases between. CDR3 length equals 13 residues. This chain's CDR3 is CSESQGLIKPQHF. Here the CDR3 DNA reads TGCAGCGAAAGTCAGGGACTGATAAAGCCCCAGCATTTT.

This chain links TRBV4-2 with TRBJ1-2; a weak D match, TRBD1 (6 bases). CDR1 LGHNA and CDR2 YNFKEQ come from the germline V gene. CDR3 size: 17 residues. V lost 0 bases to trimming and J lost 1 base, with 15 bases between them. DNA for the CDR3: TGTGCCAGCAGCCAAGATGGGGGCGGACCTTTTAACTATGGCTACACCTTC. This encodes CASSQDGGGPFNYGYTF.

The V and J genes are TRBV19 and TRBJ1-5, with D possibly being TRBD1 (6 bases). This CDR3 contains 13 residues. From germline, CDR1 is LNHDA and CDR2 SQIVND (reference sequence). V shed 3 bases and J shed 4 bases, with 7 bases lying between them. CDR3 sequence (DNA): TGTGCCAGTAGTATTACAGGGAATCAGCCCCAGCATTTT. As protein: CASSITGNQPQHF.

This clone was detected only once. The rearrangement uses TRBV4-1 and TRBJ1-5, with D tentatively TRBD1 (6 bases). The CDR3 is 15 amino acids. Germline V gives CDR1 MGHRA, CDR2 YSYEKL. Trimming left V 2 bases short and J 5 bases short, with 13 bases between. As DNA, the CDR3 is TGCGCCAGCAGCCAACTTACAGGGTCTGATCAGCCCCAGCATTTT. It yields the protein CASSQLTGSDQPQHF.

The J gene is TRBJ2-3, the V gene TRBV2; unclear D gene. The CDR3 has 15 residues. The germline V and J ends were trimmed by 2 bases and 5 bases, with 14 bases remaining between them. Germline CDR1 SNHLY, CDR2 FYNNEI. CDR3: CASSEISTYLDTQYF. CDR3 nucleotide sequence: TGTGCCAGCAGTGAAATAAGTACTTATCTAGATACGCAGTATTTT.

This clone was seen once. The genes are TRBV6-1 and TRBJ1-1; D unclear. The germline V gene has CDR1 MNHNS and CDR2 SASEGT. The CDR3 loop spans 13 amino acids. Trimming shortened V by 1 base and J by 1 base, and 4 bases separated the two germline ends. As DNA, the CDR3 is TGTGCCAGCAGTGAAGACAGGAACACTGAAGCTTTCTTT. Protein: CASSEDRNTEAFF.

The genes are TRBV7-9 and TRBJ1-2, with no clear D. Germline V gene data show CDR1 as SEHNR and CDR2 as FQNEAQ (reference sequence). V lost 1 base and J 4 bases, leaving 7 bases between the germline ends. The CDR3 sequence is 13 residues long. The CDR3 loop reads CASSLDFGYGYTF. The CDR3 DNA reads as TGTGCCAGCAGCTTAGACTTTGGCTATGGCTACACCTTC.

DNA of the CDR3: TGTGCCAGCAGCCCCAGGACAGCCGGTGGCTACACCTTC. Amino acid sequence: CASSPRTAGGYTF. The rearrangement joins TRBV3-1 (or the pseudogene TRBV3-2) to TRBJ1-2; D possibly corresponds to TRBD1 (6 bases). The CDR3 has 13 residues. The ends were cut back, 4 bases at V and 7 bases at J, with 13 bases in the middle. Germline V CDR1 and CDR2: LGHDT, YNNKEL (reference sequence).

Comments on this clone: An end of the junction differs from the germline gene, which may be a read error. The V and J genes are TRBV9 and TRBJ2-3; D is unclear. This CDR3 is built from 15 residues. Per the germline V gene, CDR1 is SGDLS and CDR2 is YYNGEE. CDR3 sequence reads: CASTVTSAGTDTQYF. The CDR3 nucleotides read TGTGCCAGCACCGTAACTTCGGCGGGCACAGATACGCAGTATTTT.

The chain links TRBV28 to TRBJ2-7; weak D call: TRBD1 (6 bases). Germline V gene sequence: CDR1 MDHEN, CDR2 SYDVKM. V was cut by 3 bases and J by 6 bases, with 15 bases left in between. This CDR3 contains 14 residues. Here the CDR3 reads CASSLGAGLSEQYF. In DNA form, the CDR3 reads TGTGCCAGCAGTTTGGGGGCCGGCTTATCCGAGCAGTACTTC.

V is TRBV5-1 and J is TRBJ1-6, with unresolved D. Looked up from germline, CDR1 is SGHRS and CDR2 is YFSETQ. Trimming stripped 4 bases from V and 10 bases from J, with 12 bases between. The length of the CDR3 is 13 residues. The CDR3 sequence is CASSLSTESPLHF. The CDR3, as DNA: TGCGCCAGCAGCCTATCTACGGAGTCACCCCTCCACTTT.

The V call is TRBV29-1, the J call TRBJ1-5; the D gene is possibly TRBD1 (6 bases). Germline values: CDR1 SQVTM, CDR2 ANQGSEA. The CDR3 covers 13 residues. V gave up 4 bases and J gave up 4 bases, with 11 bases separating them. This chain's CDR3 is CSVGPGVNQPQHF. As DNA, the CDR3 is TGCAGCGTTGGGCCAGGGGTTAATCAGCCCCAGCATTTT.